Below, 9 T cell receptor beta chains from the same sample are listed, as sequenced in a study of blood T cell repertoires in COVID-19. TCRdb's table, derived via immunoSEQ multiplex PCR, lists solely in-frame clones and lacks some. The repertoire has under 350,000 clones, around 92% of them found once; the top ten carry less than 2%. Sequencing input: peripheral blood. The source is a woman aged 30 to 39 with COVID-19, enrolled during active disease.

The chain recombines TRBV6-5 with TRBJ2-3; D remains ambiguous. Germline V gene data show CDR1 as MNHEY and CDR2 as SVGAGI. V was cut by 10 bases and J by 4 bases, with 15 bases left in between. The CDR3 runs to 13 residues. CDR3 in amino acids: CATRGVVADTQYF. The CDR3 DNA is TGTGCCACTCGCGGCGTAGTCGCAGATACGCAGTATTTT.

The V and J genes are TRBV7-9 and TRBJ2-3, with 7 bases matching TRBD2. This CDR3 has 14 amino acids. Trimming at V came to 5 bases and at J to 3 bases, leaving 5 bases not matched to a gene. Per germline, CDR1 SEHNR and CDR2 FQNEAQ (reference sequence). The CDR3 reads CASSHGGGTDTQYF. The CDR3 bases are TGTGCCAGCAGCCACGGGGGAGGGACAGATACGCAGTATTTT.

The J gene is TRBJ2-7, the V gene TRBV13; 8 bases are a match to TRBD1. The germline gives CDR1 PRHDT, CDR2 FYEKMQ (reference sequence). CDR3 size: 15 residues. With 4 bases clipped from V and 5 bases from J, the junction kept 10 bases outside the gene matches. CDR3 sequence (DNA): TGTGCCAGCAGCTCAACCCCAGGGGGCGCGGACGAGCAGTACTTC. Its protein product is CASSSTPGGADEQYF.

V gene TRBV2 combines with J gene TRBJ1-5, with 11 bases identical to TRBD1. The CDR3 totals 18 residues. With 4 bases clipped from V and 1 base from J, the junction kept 9 bases outside the gene matches. Per the germline V gene, CDR1 is SNHLY and CDR2 is FYNNEI. CDR3 DNA: TGTGCCAGCAGTGTGAGGGACAGGGGGTCTGTAAGCAATCAGCCCCAGCATTTT. Residues: CASSVRDRGSVSNQPQHF.

The chain carries TRBV3-1 (or the pseudogene TRBV3-2) and TRBJ2-1; D remains unclear. Trimming removed 0 bases from V and 5 bases from J, with 11 bases in between. The CDR3 length is 15 residues. Germline V gene sequence: CDR1 LGHDT, CDR2 YNNKEL (reference sequence). The CDR3 here is CASSQDLAQNNEQFF. CDR3 coding DNA: TGTGCCAGCAGCCAAGATCTCGCACAGAACAATGAGCAGTTCTTC.

The genes are TRBV7-9 and TRBJ1-6; weak D call: TRBD1 (5 bases). Trimming took 4 bases from V and 10 from J, leaving 17 bases between them. This CDR3 is 15 amino acids long. Germline loops: CDR1 SEHNR, CDR2 FQNEAQ (reference sequence). The CDR3 protein is CASSSTLRVQSPLHF. CDR3 nucleotide sequence: TGTGCCAGCAGCTCAACCCTCAGGGTACAATCACCCCTCCACTTT.

The CDR3 reads CASSTSGGYGEQFF. The CDR3 bases are TGTGCCAGTAGTACCTCGGGTGGGTACGGTGAGCAGTTCTTC. The chain carries TRBV19 and TRBJ2-1; the D is unclear. Germline loops: CDR1 LNHDA, CDR2 SQIVND (reference sequence). The CDR3 extends over 14 amino acids. With 4 bases removed from V and 9 bases from J, the gap between germline ends came to 16 bases. Full variable domain (remainder filled in from reference TRBV19 and TRBJ2-1): DGGITQSPKYLFRKEGQNVTLSCEQNLNHDAMYWYRQDPGQGLRLIYYSQIVNDFQKGDIAEGYSVSREKKESFPLTVTSAQKNPTAFYLCASSTSGGYGEQFFGPGTRLTVL.

This chain links TRBV4-1 with TRBJ2-1; 11 bases align to TRBD2. The CDR3 loop spans 13 amino acids. Germline V lookup: CDR1 MGHRA, CDR2 YSYEKL. Trimming at V came to 4 bases and at J to 8 bases, leaving 1 base not matched to a gene. CDR3 coding DNA: TGCGCCAGCAGCCCGGGACTAGCGGATGAGCAGTTCTTC. Protein sequence: CASSPGLADEQFF.

The chain is built from TRBV7-9 and TRBJ2-1; 15 nucleotides align to TRBD2. V gave up 3 bases and J gave up 10 bases; unmatched junction bases: 4. The CDR3 sequence is 15 residues long. CDR1 and CDR2 from the germline V gene are SEHNR and FQNEAQ (reference sequence). The CDR3 bases are TGTGCCAGCAGCTTCGGGACTAGCGGGGGGCTCGAGCAGTTCTTC. This encodes CASSFGTSGGLEQFF.